This entry is about one TCR beta chain. Its recognized antigen is unknown. Base qualities are not recorded, but no much larger clone differs from it by a single base. The CDR3 holds 13 amino acids from the cysteine to the phenylalanine. Only the CDR3 DNA is retained, 39 bases long and in frame from the first base. At the junction V is shortened by 10 bases and J by 5 bases; bases outside the gene matches: 7. In the germline V gene (reference sequence), CDR1 corresponds to LNHDA and CDR2 to SQIVND. This entry comes from a study of T cell repertoires in cytomegalovirus infection (dated by TCRdb to about 2019). Looking at the study overall: The HLA type of each donor mattered for the analysis, because public TCR beta signatures pointed to carriage of CMV infection along with the matching HLA type. Broad study findings and their caveats: In the ex vivo response, HLA-C-restricted CMV-specific TCR beta clonotypes were dominant, and in two of eight donors the single most frequent clonotype came from this HLA-C-restricted group. In both this cohort and an independent roughly 330-donor cohort, the cumulative frequency of public TCR beta family members distinguished carriers of CMV infection plus the relevant HLA type.

Sequencing used an Illumina HiSeq 1500. TCRdb handled the public reads itself, with Q25 trimming in fastp and clone calling in MiXCR, and kept productive beta chains. One record per CDR3 amino acid sequence lists the most common genes and DNA. In all, the sample holds over 450,000 distinct CDR3 sequences, and around 11% of those were seen once. The top ten clonotypes cover roughly 10% of the sample. Sequences were obtained from PBMCs. This TCR came from a human donor in good health (CMV status not recorded). Some clones in this sample may be carry-over from other donors' samples. This sequence uses TRBV19 and TRBJ1-5, and 8 junctional nucleotides match TRBD1. The CDR3 reads as follows: CATGQDPDQPQHF. The bases are TGTGCCACGGGACAGGACCCTGATCAGCCCCAGCATTTT.